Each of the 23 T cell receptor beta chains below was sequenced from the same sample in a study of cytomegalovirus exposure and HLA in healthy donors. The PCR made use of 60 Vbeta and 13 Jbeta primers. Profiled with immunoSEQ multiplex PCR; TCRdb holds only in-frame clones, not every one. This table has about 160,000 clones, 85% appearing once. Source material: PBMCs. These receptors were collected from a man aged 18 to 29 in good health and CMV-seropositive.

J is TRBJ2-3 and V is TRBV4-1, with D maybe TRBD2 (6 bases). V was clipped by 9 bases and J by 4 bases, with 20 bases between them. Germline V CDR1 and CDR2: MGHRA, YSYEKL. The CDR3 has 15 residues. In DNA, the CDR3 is TGCGCCAGTGCTATGAGGCAGGGAGGCCCAGATACGCAGTATTTT. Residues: CASAMRQGGPDTQYF.

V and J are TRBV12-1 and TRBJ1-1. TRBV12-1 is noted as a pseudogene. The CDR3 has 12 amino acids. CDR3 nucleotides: TGTGCCAGCAGCTTTCTCCACACTGAAGCTTTCTTT. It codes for CASSFLHTEAFF.

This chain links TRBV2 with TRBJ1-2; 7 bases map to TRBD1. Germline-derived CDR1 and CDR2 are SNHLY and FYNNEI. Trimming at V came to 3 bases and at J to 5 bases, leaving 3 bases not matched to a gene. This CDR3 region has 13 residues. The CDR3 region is CASSDPGGYGYTF. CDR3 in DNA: TGTGCCAGCAGTGACCCAGGGGGATATGGCTACACCTTC.

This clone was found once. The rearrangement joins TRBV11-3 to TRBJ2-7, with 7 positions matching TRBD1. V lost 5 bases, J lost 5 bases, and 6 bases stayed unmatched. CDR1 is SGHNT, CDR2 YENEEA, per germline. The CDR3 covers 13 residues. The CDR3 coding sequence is TGTGCCAGCAGCCTCGACAGGGTTAACGAGCAGTACTTC. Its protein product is CASSLDRVNEQYF.

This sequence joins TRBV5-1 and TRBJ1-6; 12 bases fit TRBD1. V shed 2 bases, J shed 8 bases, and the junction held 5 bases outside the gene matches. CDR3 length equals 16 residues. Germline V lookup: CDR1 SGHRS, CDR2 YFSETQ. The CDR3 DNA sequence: TGCGCCAGCAGCTTACCTGGGACAGGGGGCTATTCACCCCTCCACTTT. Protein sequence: CASSLPGTGGYSPLHF.

The CDR3 DNA sequence: TGTGCCAGCAGTAACCCCGTCGGTGGCACTGAAGCTTTCTTT. Translated: CASSNPVGGTEAFF. The chain carries TRBV6-5 and TRBJ1-1; the D is unclear. The CDR3 sequence is 14 residues long. Trimming pared 5 bases from V and 4 bases from J, leaving 14 bases between. Germline CDR1 reads MNHEY; CDR2 reads SVGAGI.

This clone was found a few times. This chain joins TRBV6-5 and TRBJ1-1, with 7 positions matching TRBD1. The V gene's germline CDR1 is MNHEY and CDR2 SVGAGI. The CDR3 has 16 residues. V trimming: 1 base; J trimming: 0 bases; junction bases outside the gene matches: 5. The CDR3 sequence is CASSYLQGSVNTEAFF. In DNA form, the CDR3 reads TGTGCCAGCAGTTACTTACAGGGGTCCGTGAACACTGAAGCTTTCTTT.

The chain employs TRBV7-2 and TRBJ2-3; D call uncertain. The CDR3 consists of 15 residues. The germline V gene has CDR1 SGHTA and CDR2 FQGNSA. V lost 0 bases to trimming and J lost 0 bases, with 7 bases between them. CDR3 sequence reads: CASSLAAVSTDTQYF. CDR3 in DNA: TGTGCCAGCAGCTTAGCGGCGGTGAGCACAGATACGCAGTATTTT.

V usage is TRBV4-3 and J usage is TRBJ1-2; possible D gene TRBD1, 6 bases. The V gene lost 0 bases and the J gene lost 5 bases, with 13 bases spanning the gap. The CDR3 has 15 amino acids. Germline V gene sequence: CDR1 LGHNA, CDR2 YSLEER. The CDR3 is CASSQDIGQSYGYTF. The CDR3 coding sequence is TGCGCCAGCAGCCAAGATATCGGACAGAGTTATGGCTACACCTTC.

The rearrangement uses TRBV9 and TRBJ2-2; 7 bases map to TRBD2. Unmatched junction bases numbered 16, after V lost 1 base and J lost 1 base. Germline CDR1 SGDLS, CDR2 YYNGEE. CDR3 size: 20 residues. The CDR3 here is CASSVFGGFMIAGNTGELFF. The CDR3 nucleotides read TGTGCCAGCAGCGTATTCGGGGGTTTTATGATAGCGGGGAACACCGGGGAGCTGTTTTTT.

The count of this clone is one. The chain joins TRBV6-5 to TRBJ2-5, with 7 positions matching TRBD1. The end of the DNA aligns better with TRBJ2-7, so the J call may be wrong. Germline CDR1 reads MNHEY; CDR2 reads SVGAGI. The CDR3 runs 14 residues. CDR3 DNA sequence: TGTGCCAGCTGGCAACAGGGGAGCTCCTACGAGCAGTACTTC. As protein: CASWQQGSSYEQYF.

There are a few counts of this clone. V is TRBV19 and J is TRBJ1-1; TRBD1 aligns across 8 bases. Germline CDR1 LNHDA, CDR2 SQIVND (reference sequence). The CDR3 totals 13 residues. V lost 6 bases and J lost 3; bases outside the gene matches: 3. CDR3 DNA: TGTGCCAGTAGGCTACAGGGGGACACTGAAGCTTTCTTT. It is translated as CASRLQGDTEAFF.

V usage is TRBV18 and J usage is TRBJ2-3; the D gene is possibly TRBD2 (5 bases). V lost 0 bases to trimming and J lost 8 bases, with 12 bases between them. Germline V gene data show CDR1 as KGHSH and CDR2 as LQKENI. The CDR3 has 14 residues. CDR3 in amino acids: CASSPPNGGSTQYF. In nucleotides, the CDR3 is TGTGCCAGCTCACCACCGAATGGTGGGAGTACGCAGTATTTT.

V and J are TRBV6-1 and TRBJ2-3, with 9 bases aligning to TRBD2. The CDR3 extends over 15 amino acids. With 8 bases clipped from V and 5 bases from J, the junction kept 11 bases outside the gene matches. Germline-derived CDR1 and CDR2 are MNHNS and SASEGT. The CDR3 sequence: CASGSAGGRGDTQYF. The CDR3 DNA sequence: TGTGCCAGCGGGTCAGCGGGGGGCCGTGGAGATACGCAGTATTTT.

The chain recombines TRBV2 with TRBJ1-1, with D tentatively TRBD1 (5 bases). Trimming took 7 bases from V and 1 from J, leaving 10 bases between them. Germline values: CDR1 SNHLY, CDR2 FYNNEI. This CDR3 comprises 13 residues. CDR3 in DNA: TGTGCCAGCACCACGGACACGAACACTGAAGCTTTCTTT. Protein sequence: CASTTDTNTEAFF. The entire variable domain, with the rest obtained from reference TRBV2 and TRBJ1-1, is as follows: EPEVTQTPSHQVTQMGQEVILRCVPISNHLYFYWYRQILGQKVEFLVSFYNNEISEKSEIFDDQFSVERPDGSNFTLKIRSTKLEDSAMYFCASTTDTNTEAFFGQGTRLTVV.

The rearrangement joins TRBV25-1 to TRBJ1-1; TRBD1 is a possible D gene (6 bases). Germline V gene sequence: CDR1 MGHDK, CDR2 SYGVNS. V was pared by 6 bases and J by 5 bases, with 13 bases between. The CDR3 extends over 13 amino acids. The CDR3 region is CASSNTGLTEAFF. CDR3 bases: TGTGCCAGCAGCAACACAGGGCTTACTGAAGCTTTCTTT.

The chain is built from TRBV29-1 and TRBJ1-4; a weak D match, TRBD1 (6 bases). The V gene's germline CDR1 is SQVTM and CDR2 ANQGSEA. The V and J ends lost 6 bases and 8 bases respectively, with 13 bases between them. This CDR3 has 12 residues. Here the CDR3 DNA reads TGCAGCGTACTTAGGGGGATAGAAAAACTGTTTTTT. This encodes CSVLRGIEKLFF.

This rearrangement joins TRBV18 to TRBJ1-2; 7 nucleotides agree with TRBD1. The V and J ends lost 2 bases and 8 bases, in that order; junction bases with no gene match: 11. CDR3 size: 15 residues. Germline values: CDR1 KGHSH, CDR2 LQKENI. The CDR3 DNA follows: TGTGCCAGCTCACCAGAAGACAGGGCTCCGAGCGGCTACACCTTC. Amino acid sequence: CASSPEDRAPSGYTF.

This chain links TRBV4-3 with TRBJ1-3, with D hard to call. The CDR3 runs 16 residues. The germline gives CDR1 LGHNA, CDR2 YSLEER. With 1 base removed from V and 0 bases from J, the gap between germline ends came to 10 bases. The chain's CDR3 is CASSQAVGSSGNTIYF. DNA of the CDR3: TGCGCCAGCAGCCAAGCGGTCGGGTCCTCTGGAAACACCATATATTTT.

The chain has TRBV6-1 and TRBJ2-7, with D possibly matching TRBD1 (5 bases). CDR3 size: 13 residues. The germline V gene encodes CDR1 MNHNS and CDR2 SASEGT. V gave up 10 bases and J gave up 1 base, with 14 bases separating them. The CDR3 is CATDGRDSYEQYF. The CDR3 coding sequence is TGTGCCACGGATGGCAGGGATTCCTACGAGCAGTACTTC.

In DNA, the CDR3 is TGTGCCAGCTCACCACCGGCCGCAAGAGGTGTGTATTTT. Its protein is CASSPPAARGVYF. The chain has TRBV18 and TRBJ2-3; D call uncertain. V was shortened by 0 bases and J by 14 bases, with 15 bases between the two germline ends. Germline V gene sequence: CDR1 KGHSH, CDR2 LQKENI. This CDR3 has 13 amino acids.

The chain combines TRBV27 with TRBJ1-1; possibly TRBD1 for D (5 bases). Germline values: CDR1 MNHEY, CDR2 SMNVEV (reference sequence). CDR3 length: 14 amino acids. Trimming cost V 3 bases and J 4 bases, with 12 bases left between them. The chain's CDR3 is CASSFGGGSTEAFF. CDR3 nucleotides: TGTGCCAGCAGTTTCGGGGGAGGGAGCACTGAAGCTTTCTTT.

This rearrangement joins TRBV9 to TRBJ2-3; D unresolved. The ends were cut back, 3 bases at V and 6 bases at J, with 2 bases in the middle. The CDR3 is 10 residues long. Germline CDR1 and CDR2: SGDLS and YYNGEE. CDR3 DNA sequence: TGTGCCAGCAGCGCTGATACGCAGTATTTT. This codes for CASSADTQYF.